This TCR beta chain appears in the sequencing data of a study of CD8 T cells in ankylosing spondylitis. The CDR3 contains 15 residues. V trimming: 7 bases; J trimming: 7 bases; junction bases outside the gene matches: 10. Germline V gene lookup returns CDR1 MDHEN and CDR2 SYDVKM. Libraries of TCR beta came from quantitative 5'-RACE with molecular barcodes. TCRdb recomputed calls from the 5' RACE reads with MiXCR, one row per CDR3 protein. In the table there are under 950,000 distinct CDR3 sequences, 15% to 20% of which are singletons. This clonotype was detected a few times. Its antigen is unidentified. The study's findings and limits: Blood from ankylosing spondylitis patients appeared to carry a characteristic roughly 8-variant TCR beta motif. Clones linked to disease, bearing a CD8+ phenotype, were relatively rare in peripheral blood. There was reportedly significant enrichment of clones that were disease-linked in matched ankylosing spondylitis synovial fluid.

The chain joins TRBV28 to TRBJ1-6; 7 bases agree with TRBD1. The specimen sequenced was blood, either unsorted or a sorted T cell fraction (not recorded which). The receptor comes from a male donor with ankylosing spondylitis. The CDR3 here is CASNLSGTANSPLHF. Here the CDR3 DNA reads TGTGCCAGCAATCTTTCCGGGACAGCAAATTCACCCCTCCACTTT.